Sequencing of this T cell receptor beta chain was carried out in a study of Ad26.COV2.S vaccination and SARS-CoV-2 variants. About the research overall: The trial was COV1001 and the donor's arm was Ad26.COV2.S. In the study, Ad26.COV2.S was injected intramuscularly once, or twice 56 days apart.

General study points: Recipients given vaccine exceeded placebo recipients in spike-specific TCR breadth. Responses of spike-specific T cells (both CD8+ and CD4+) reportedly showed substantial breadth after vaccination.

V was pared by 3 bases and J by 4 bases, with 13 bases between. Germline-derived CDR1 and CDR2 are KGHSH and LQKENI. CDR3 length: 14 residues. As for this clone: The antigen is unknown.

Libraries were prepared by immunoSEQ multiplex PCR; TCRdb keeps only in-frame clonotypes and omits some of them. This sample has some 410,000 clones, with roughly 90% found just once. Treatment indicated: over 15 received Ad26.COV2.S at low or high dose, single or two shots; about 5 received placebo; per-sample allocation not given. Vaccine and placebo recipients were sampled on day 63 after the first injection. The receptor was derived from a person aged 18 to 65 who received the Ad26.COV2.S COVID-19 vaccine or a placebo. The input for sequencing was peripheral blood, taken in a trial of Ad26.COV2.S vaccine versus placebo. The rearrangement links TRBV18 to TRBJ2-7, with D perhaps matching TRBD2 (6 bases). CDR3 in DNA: TGTGCCAGCTCACCCGTGGACGGGGGATACGAGCAGTACTTC. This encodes CASSPVDGGYEQYF.